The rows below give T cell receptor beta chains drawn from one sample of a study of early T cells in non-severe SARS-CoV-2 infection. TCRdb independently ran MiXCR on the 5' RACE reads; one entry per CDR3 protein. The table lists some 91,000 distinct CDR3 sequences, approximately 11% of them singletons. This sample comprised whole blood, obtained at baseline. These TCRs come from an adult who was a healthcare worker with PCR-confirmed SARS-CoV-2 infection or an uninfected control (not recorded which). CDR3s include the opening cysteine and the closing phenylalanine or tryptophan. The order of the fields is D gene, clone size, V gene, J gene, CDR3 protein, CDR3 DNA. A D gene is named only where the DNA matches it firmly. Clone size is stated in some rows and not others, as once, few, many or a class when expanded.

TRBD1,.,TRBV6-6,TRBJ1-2,CASRLQGANYGYTF,TGTGCCAGCAGGCTACAGGGGGCCAACTATGGCTACACCTTC
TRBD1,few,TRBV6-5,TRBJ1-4,CASSYEGASEKLFF,TGTGCCAGCAGTTACGAGGGGGCTAGTGAAAAACTGTTTTTT
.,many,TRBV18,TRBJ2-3,CASSPPGGRTDTQYF,TGTGCCAGCTCTCCTCCCGGGGGGCGGACAGATACGCAGTATTTT
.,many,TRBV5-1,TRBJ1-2,CASSLNIYGYTF,TGCGCCAGCAGCTTAAACATCTATGGCTACACCTTC
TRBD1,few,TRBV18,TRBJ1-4,CASSPPRGQDGEKLFF,TGTGCCAGCTCACCCCCGAGGGGGCAGGACGGTGAAAAACTGTTTTTT
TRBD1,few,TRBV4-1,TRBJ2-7,CASSLTGGFYEQYF,TGCGCCAGCAGCCTAACAGGGGGATTTTACGAGCAGTACTTC
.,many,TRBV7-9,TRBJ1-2,CASSSNYGYTF,TGTGCCAGCAGCTCTAACTATGGCTACACCTTC
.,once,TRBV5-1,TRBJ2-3,CASSLEATRDTQYF,TGCGCCAGCAGCTTGGAAGCGACTAGAGATACGCAGTATTTT
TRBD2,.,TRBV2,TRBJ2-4,CASRLAGTDGIQYF,TGTGCCAGCAGACTAGCGGGGACTGACGGCATTCAGTACTTC
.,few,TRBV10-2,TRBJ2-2,CASSFQGPGELFF,TGCGCCAGCAGTTTTCAGGGACCCGGGGAGCTGTTTTTT
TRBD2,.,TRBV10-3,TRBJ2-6,CAISELGLAGESGANVLTF,TGTGCCATCAGTGAACTAGGACTAGCGGGTGAGTCTGGGGCCAACGTCCTGACTTTC
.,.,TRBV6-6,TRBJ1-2,CASSYTDTANYGYTF,TGTGCCAGCAGCTATACTGACACGGCTAACTATGGCTACACCTTC
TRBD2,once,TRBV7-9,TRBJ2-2,CASSTIRELAGQANTGELFF,TGTGCCAGCAGCACAATTCGAGAACTAGCGGGACAAGCGAACACCGGGGAGCTGTTTTTT
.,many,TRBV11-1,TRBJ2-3,CASSHRNSFSTDTQYF,TGTGCCAGCAGCCACAGGAATTCCTTTAGCACAGATACGCAGTATTTT
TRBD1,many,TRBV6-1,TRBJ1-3,CASSLPGQAHDERRNTIYF,TGTGCCAGCAGTCTCCCGGGACAGGCACATGACGAGCGAAGGAACACCATATATTTT
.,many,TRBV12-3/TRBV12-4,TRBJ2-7,CASSPSGYEQYF,TGTGCCAGCAGTCCGTCGGGATACGAGCAGTACTTC
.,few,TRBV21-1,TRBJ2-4,CASSAKIELAKNIQYF,TGTGCCAGCAGCGCCAAGATAGAACTAGCCAAAAACATTCAGTACTTC
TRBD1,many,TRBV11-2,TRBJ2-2,CASSLSRTGRGRSNTGELFF,TGTGCCAGCAGCTTAAGTCGTACGGGTAGGGGGCGTTCGAACACCGGGGAGCTGTTTTTT
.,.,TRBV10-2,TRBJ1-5,CASRGDMSNQPQHF,TGCGCCAGCAGGGGGGACATGAGCAATCAGCCCCAGCATTTT
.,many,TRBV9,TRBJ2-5,CASSKTGEGETQYF,TGTGCCAGCAGCAAAACAGGGGAGGGGGAGACCCAGTACTTC
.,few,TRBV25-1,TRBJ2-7,CASSESRRIEQYF,TGTGCCAGCAGTGAATCACGACGGATCGAGCAGTACTTC
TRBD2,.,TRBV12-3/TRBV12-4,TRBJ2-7,CASSLAGTSTIYEQYF,TGTGCCAGCAGTCTCGCTGGGACTAGCACTATCTACGAGCAGTACTTC
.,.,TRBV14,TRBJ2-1,CASSLWAINEQFF,TGTGCCAGCAGCCTTTGGGCGATCAATGAGCAGTTCTTT
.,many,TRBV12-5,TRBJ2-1,CASGLARSSSSYNEQFF,TGTGCTAGTGGTTTGGCCAGGAGCAGTAGCTCCTACAATGAGCAGTTCTTC
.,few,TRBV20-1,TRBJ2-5,CSAEYQETQYF,TGCAGTGCGGAATACCAGGAGACCCAGTACTTC
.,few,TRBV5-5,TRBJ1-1,CASSAGRAEAFF,TGTGCCAGCAGCGCCGGGCGGGCTGAAGCTTTCTTT
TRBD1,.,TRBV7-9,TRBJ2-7,CASSLTGGSRLEQYF,TGTGCCAGCAGCCTGACAGGGGGCTCTAGATTGGAGCAGTACTTC
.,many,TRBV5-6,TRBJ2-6,CASSLPTSGANVLTF,TGTGCCAGCAGCTTGCCCACCTCTGGGGCCAACGTCCTGACTTTC